These T cell receptor beta chains were read from a single sample in a study of patients and donors after allogeneic stem cell transplantation. One entry per CDR3 protein results from TCRdb running MiXCR on the RT-PCR reads. Among about 960,000 distinct CDR3 sequences listed, 18% were seen once. The sample comprised blood, either unsorted or a sorted T cell fraction (not recorded which). Receptors were obtained from a human donor who was either an allogeneic HSCT recipient or a stem cell or donor lymphocyte infusion donor (not recorded which). It is not recorded whose cells these are; they may come from a transplant donor. Both conserved end residues are trimmed from each CDR3.

TRBV20-1	TRBJ2-3	SARGPGTDTQY
TRBV24-1	TRBJ2-3	ATSGGTSRRTDTQY
TRBV6-2/TRBV6-3	TRBJ1-1	ASSHTPTGGMNTEAF
TRBV4-3	TRBJ1-2	ASSQVQGANYGYT
TRBV29-1	TRBJ1-2	SVEGRDYGYT
TRBV12-3/TRBV12-4	TRBJ1-4	ASSLSGATGGEKLF
TRBV9	TRBJ1-2	ASSPSGNRVNYGYT
TRBV7-9	TRBJ2-2	ASSLAAGFTGELF
TRBV15	TRBJ1-5	ATSRGDRSNQPQH
TRBV2	TRBJ1-2	ASSEGGFGYT
TRBV29-1	TRBJ2-2	SGEEPNTGELF
TRBV27	TRBJ1-4	ASSLSRGAVEKLF
TRBV2	TRBJ2-1	ASSEETASGNEQF
TRBV6-5	TRBJ2-2	ASSYSAENTGELF
TRBV20-1	TRBJ2-7	SASTSGGIYEQY
TRBV6-2/TRBV6-3	TRBJ1-5	ASSYPGQGFGSNQPQH
TRBV7-9	TRBJ2-7	ASSSVGGEVGFYEQY
TRBV12-3/TRBV12-4	TRBJ1-1	ASGRRGKNTEAF
TRBV6-5	TRBJ1-4	ASSYSSDLNEKLF
TRBV29-1	TRBJ2-3	SVEERRTPTDTQY
TRBV9	TRBJ2-7	ASSVGRGRNEQY
TRBV4-1	TRBJ2-1	ASSHPGTSKATEQF
TRBV2	TRBJ2-7	ASKGTSGFTEQY
TRBV5-1	TRBJ2-7	ASSLLPTGTEQY
TRBV6-5	TRBJ1-2	ASRRNYGYT
TRBV12-3/TRBV12-4	TRBJ1-5	ASSSWDVGRSNQPQH
TRBV5-1	TRBJ1-1	ASTPLGAQTEAF
TRBV6-5	TRBJ2-3	ASSYDPGVGARTDTQY
TRBV7-9	TRBJ2-7	ASSLGVLGQY
TRBV20-1	TRBJ2-1	SARDSGGSKNEQF
TRBV5-1	TRBJ1-1	ASSLASTKETEAF
TRBV7-9	TRBJ1-4	ASSLRDLGEKLF
TRBV12-3/TRBV12-4	TRBJ1-4	ASSMAGAPNEKLF
TRBV6-1	TRBJ1-1	ASSTKSNTEAF
TRBV30	TRBJ1-4	AWNRGGQTNEKLF
TRBV6-1	TRBJ1-1	ASRKPQGLNTEAF
TRBV4-1	TRBJ1-1	ASSQAGTGGLRTEAF
TRBV7-2	TRBJ2-3	ASSLTSGYGTDTQY
TRBV12-3/TRBV12-4	TRBJ2-7	ASSSQVGGFHEQY
TRBV6-1	TRBJ2-7	ASSERGGNYEQY
TRBV4-1	TRBJ1-5	ASSQIDRGFYQPQH
TRBV19	TRBJ2-2	ARCGPGLAHTGELF
TRBV7-8	TRBJ2-3	ASSPQAGDTQY
TRBV9	TRBJ1-5	ASSVGYNQPQH
TRBV6-5	TRBJ1-1	ASSSNSAAEAF
TRBV9	TRBJ2-3	ASSAMGQGTDTQY
TRBV27	TRBJ2-7	ASSSQIFGYEQY
TRBV2	TRBJ1-1	ASSVSLEAF
TRBV5-1	TRBJ2-1	ASSATSWEQF
TRBV20-1	TRBJ2-7	SAQRDFTYEQY
TRBV5-1	TRBJ2-7	ASSSTTYEQY
TRBV5-8	TRBJ2-4	ASSPSGQRDLQY
TRBV20-1	TRBJ2-1	SAQRGTSPYNEQF